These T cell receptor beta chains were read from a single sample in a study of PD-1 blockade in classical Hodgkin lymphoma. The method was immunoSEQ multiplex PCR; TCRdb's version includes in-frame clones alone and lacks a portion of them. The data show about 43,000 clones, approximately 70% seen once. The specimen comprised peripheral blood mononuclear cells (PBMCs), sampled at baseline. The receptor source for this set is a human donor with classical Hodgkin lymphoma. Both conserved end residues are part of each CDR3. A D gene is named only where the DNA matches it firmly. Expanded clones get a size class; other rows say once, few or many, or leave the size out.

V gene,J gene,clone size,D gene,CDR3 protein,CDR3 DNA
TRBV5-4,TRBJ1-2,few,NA,CASRGALSNYGYTF,TGTGCCAGCAGGGGAGCGTTATCTAACTATGGCTACACCTTC
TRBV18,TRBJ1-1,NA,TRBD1,CASSPGQDPEAFF,TGTGCCAGCTCACCTGGACAGGACCCTGAAGCTTTCTTT
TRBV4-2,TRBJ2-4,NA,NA,CASSQVGAEAKNIQYF,TGTGCCAGCAGCCAAGTAGGTGCGGAAGCCAAAAACATTCAGTACTTC
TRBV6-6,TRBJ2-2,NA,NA,CASSYGSRAGELFF,TGTGCCAGCAGTTACGGTTCGCGAGCCGGGGAGCTGTTTTTT
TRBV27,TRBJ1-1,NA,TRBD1,CASRTRGQGVSEAFF,TGTGCCAGCAGAACCAGGGGACAGGGGGTATCTGAAGCTTTCTTT
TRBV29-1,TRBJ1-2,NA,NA,CSVGTPINYGYTF,TGCAGCGTCGGGACACCCATTAACTATGGCTACACCTTC
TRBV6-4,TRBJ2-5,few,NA,CASSYWERQETQYF,TGTGCCAGCAGTTACTGGGAGCGACAAGAGACCCAGTACTTC
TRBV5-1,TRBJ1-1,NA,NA,CASSSVLGTEAFF,TGCGCCAGCAGCAGCGTTCTGGGGACTGAAGCTTTCTTT
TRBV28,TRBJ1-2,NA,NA,CASSQQVPQYGYTF,TGTGCCAGCAGCCAACAGGTGCCCCAATATGGCTACACCTTC
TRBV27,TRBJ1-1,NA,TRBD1,CAVRRGSMNTEAFF,TGTGCCGTACGCAGGGGGTCCATGAACACTGAAGCTTTCTTT
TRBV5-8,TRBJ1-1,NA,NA,CASSFGGAKNTEAFF,TGTGCCAGCAGCTTCGGGGGGGCTAAGAACACTGAAGCTTTCTTT
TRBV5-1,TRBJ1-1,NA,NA,CASSFGGQNTEAFF,TGCGCCAGCAGCTTTGGCGGACAGAACACTGAAGCTTTCTTT
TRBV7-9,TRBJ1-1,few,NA,CASSFRGNTEAFF,TGTGCCAGCAGCTTCCGAGGGAACACTGAAGCTTTCTTT
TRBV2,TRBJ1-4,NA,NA,CASRTGATNEKLFF,TGTGCCAGCCGAACGGGTGCAACTAATGAAAAACTGTTTTTT
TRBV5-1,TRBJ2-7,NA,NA,CASSSGGLGAYEQYF,TGCGCCAGCAGCTCAGGGGGACTTGGCGCCTACGAGCAGTACTTC
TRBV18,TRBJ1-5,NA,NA,CASSPNRVVNQPQHF,TGTGCCAGCTCACCTAATCGGGTGGTCAATCAGCCCCAGCATTTT
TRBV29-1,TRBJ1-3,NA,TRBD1,CSSWGDRDGNTIYF,TGCAGCTCCTGGGGGGACAGGGATGGAAACACCATATATTTT
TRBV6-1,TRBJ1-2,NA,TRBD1,CASSGLTGLDGYTF,TGTGCCAGCAGTGGGTTGACAGGGCTGGATGGCTACACCTTC
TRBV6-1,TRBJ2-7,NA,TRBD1,CASSEGQFSYEQYF,TGTGCCAGCAGTGAGGGACAGTTCTCCTACGAGCAGTACTTC
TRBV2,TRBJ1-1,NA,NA,CASSVTSAEAFF,TGTGCCAGCAGTGTAACAAGTGCTGAAGCTTTCTTT
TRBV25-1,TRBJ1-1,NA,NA,CASSLHQGMAFF,TGTGCCAGCAGCCTACATCAGGGGATGGCTTTCTTT
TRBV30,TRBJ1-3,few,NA,CAQNSGQIFSGNTIYF,TGTGCCCAAAATTCTGGACAGATTTTCTCTGGAAACACCATATATTTT
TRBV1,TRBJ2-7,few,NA,CTSSQGTTSGRAGVHEQYF,TGCACCAGCAGCCAGGGGACGACTAGCGGGAGGGCCGGGGTCCACGAGCAGTACTTC
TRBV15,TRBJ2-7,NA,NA,CATSREAGPTYEQYF,TGTGCCACCAGCAGAGAGGCAGGTCCTACCTACGAGCAGTACTTC
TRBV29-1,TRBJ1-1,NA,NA,CSVGGTGEAFF,TGCAGCGTTGGGGGAACAGGGGAAGCTTTCTTT
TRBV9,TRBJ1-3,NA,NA,CASSVAPASSGGNTIYF,TGTGCCAGCAGCGTAGCTCCTGCCAGCTCGGGAGGAAACACCATATATTTT
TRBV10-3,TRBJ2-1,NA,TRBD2,CAISTGLAGGPSGDEQFF,TGTGCCATCAGTACGGGACTAGCGGGAGGGCCTTCTGGGGATGAGCAGTTCTTC
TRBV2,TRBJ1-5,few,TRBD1,CASSGDRVQPQHF,TGTGCCAGCAGTGGAGACAGGGTTCAGCCCCAGCATTTT
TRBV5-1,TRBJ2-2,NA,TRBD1,CASSPRQGRTGELFF,TGCGCCAGCAGCCCAAGACAGGGTCGCACCGGGGAGCTGTTTTTT
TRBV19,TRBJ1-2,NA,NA,CASSPDSYGYTF,TGTGCCAGTAGTCCGGACAGTTATGGCTACACCTTC
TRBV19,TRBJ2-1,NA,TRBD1,CASSQATGMEFF,TGTGCCAGTAGCCAGGCGACAGGGATGGAGTTCTTC
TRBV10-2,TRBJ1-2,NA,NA,CASSESGIRGLRKDGYTF,TGCGCCAGCAGTGAGTCTGGAATTAGGGGTTTAAGAAAGGATGGCTACACCTTC
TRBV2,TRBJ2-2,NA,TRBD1,CASTSDRAGTGELFF,TGTGCCAGCACCTCGGACAGGGCGGGGACCGGGGAGCTGTTTTTT
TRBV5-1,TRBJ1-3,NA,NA,CASSLVGSSGNTIYF,TGCGCCAGCAGCTTGGTGGGCAGCTCTGGAAACACCATATATTTT
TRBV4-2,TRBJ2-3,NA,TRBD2,CASSQVGTSGGPLGTDTQYF,TGTGCCAGCAGCCAAGTGGGGACTAGCGGGGGGCCTTTAGGCACAGATACGCAGTATTTT
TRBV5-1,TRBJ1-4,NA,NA,CASSLDSDNEKLFF,TGCGCCAGCAGCTTGGATTCGGATAATGAAAAACTGTTTTTT
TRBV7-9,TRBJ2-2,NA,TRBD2,CASSLGLAEYTGELFF,TGTGCCAGCAGCTTAGGGCTAGCGGAATACACCGGGGAGCTGTTTTTT
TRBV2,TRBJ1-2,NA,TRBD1,CASRRTGGDYGYTF,TGTGCCAGCAGAAGGACAGGTGGGGACTATGGCTACACCTTC
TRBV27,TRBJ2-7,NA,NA,CASSLSLAASSYEQYF,TGTGCCAGCAGTTTAAGTCTGGCAGCTAGCTCCTACGAGCAGTACTTC